These T cell receptor beta chains were read from a single sample in a study of T cells expressing NK-cell markers. TCRdb reanalyzed the 5' RACE reads, giving one entry per CDR3 protein sequence and no DNA. This sample's table has over 350,000 distinct CDR3 sequences. Sequencing used blood T cells: a sorted CD56 or NKG2C T cell subset, CD4+ or CD8+ T cells, or bulk PBMC T cells (not recorded which). These receptors were obtained from a woman between 50 and 59 years old in good health. The CDR3 runs from the conserved cysteine through the conserved F or W.

CDR3 protein | J gene | V gene
CASSSSLGPSKGTQYF | TRBJ2-5 | TRBV6-5
CSVGSGAETQYF | TRBJ2-5 | TRBV29-1
CASSRGRTSTEFF | TRBJ2-1 | TRBV9
CASSGVQGGGGEQFF | TRBJ2-1 | TRBV7-9
CASSGGVGTGGEYEQYF | TRBJ2-7 | TRBV5-1
CASSLVPTGNEKLFF | TRBJ1-4 | TRBV5-1
CASSENMADTQYF | TRBJ2-3 | TRBV5-5
CSVGLAGAEETQYF | TRBJ2-5 | TRBV29-1
CASSLLQGARPDEQFF | TRBJ2-1 | TRBV12-3/TRBV12-4
CATSDIGGDYNEQFF | TRBJ2-1 | TRBV24-1
CASDPGRLAKNIQYF | TRBJ2-4 | TRBV28
CASSTGTSGPETQYF | TRBJ2-5 | TRBV19
CARENRANYGYTF | TRBJ1-2 | TRBV30
CASSLEDVTDTQYF | TRBJ2-3 | TRBV5-1
CASSLARGRAGGRSNEQFF | TRBJ2-1 | TRBV5-6
CASSLGSKQAFF | TRBJ1-1 | TRBV12-3/TRBV12-4
CASSRRTSGGNNEQFF | TRBJ2-1 | TRBV6-5
CASRALGLYNEQFF | TRBJ2-1 | TRBV25-1
CASSIQGAVDNEQFF | TRBJ2-1 | TRBV11-3
CASSTLAGIADTQYF | TRBJ2-3 | TRBV5-1
CASTRIQGVLQETQYF | TRBJ2-5 | TRBV5-1
CATSRTGVFEQFF | TRBJ2-1 | TRBV4-1
CASSYPFGGTYTGELFF | TRBJ2-2 | TRBV6-2/TRBV6-3
CASSRGSQTSGSTDTQYF | TRBJ2-3 | TRBV4-1
CASSLMASVYEQYF | TRBJ2-7 | TRBV5-1
CSAPIPWTSGYNEQFF | TRBJ2-1 | TRBV20-1
CASKVREVGDEQFF | TRBJ2-1 | TRBV5-1
CASSPPGTSEETQYF | TRBJ2-5 | TRBV3-1
CASSPGTRATREQFF | TRBJ2-1 | TRBV7-9
CASTLLAGVKGDTQYF | TRBJ2-3 | TRBV6-6
CASSEPGQGLEQFF | TRBJ2-1 | TRBV6-5
CASSLGAANLELFF | TRBJ2-2 | TRBV7-2
CASSPLGQGRETQYF | TRBJ2-5 | TRBV18
CSGNRGPGEQFF | TRBJ2-1 | TRBV29-1
CASSLYLAGTTYEQYF | TRBJ2-7 | TRBV5-1
CASSHLNEKLFF | TRBJ1-4 | TRBV14
CASSFSGRATDTQYF | TRBJ2-3 | TRBV5-6
CATSDSDLRGEELFF | TRBJ2-2 | TRBV24-1
CSATLHPGRNTEAFF | TRBJ1-1 | TRBV29-1
CASTGGNIQYF | TRBJ2-4 | TRBV25-1
CASSLAGPDTQYF | TRBJ2-3 | TRBV12-3/TRBV12-4
CSGARTLDNEQFF | TRBJ2-1 | TRBV29-1
CASSLKDGNTEAFF | TRBJ1-1 | TRBV5-5
CSARQGATFSDKLFF | TRBJ1-4 | TRBV20-1